These 11 T cell receptor beta chains were all obtained from the same sample, sequenced in a study of vaccination and CD4 T cells after COVID-19. These receptors lack a known antigen. Regarding treatment: roughly 11-day PBMC culture with coronavirus spike peptide pools or control peptides (ViraFEST assay). Cultured CD4+ T cell DNA underwent sequencing with the Oncomine TCR Beta short-read assay. TCRdb used MiXCR to reprocess the PCR reads, holding one entry per CDR3 protein. In the table there are more than 9,000 distinct CDR3 sequences, 45% to 55% of which are singletons. The sequences come from cultured CD4+ T cells from blood, collected after SARS-CoV-2 vaccination. The source is a human donor with COVID-19.

This chain connects TRBV7-2 to TRBJ2-7, with 8 bases matching TRBD1. Germline loops: CDR1 SGHTA, CDR2 FQGNSA. The CDR3 length is 16 residues. V was pared by 4 bases and J by 2 bases, with 10 bases of the junction left unmatched. In nucleotides, the CDR3 is TGTGCCAGCAGCTCCCCGCTCCGGGACAGGACCTACGAGCAGTACTTC. Translated: CASSSPLRDRTYEQYF.

The chain combines TRBV30 with TRBJ1-2, with D unresolved. The germline V gene has CDR1 GTSNPN and CDR2 SVGIG (reference sequence). V dropped 3 bases and J dropped 8 bases, with 10 bases sitting between them. This CDR3 contains 11 residues. The CDR3 sequence is CAWSGEWGYTF. CDR3 in DNA: TGTGCCTGGAGCGGCGAGTGGGGCTACACCTTC.

The V call is TRBV12-3 or TRBV12-4, the J call TRBJ1-2, with TRBD1 identical over 7 bases. The CDR3 loop spans 13 amino acids. V lost 10 bases and J lost 1; bases outside the gene matches: 6. The CDR3 sequence is CAITGVFNYGYTF. The CDR3 DNA follows: TGTGCCATTACAGGGGTCTTTAACTATGGCTACACCTTC.

The chain carries TRBV20-1 and TRBJ2-7, with D perhaps matching TRBD2 (7 bases). With 5 bases removed from V and 0 bases from J, the gap between germline ends came to 14 bases. The CDR3 has 14 residues. The V gene's germline CDR1 is DFQATT and CDR2 SNEGSKA (reference sequence). The CDR3 region is CSAARGALSYEQYF. CDR3 DNA sequence: TGCAGTGCTGCCCGGGGGGCACTCTCCTACGAGCAGTACTTC.

The chain employs TRBV19 and TRBJ1-2, with 9 nucleotides matching TRBD1. The CDR3 has 15 residues. V dropped 10 bases and J dropped 0; count of bases not matched to a gene: 9. The germline V gene encodes CDR1 LNHDA and CDR2 SQIVND (reference sequence). CDR3 loop: CATETGGTSNYGYTF. CDR3 coding DNA: TGTGCCACCGAGACAGGGGGGACATCTAACTATGGCTACACCTTC.

V usage is TRBV27 and J usage is TRBJ2-3; D possibly corresponds to TRBD2 (5 bases). This CDR3 is built from 14 residues. With 4 bases removed from V and 7 bases from J, the gap between germline ends came to 15 bases. The germline V gene encodes CDR1 MNHEY and CDR2 SMNVEV (reference sequence). In DNA, the CDR3 is TGTGCCAGCAGTTCGTCCCGCGGGCCTTATACGCAGTATTTT. Amino acid sequence: CASSSSRGPYTQYF.

V is TRBV6-1 and J is TRBJ1-2, with 11 bases identical to TRBD1. The CDR3 spans 13 residues. Germline V gene sequence: CDR1 MNHNS, CDR2 SASEGT. J was trimmed by 8 bases and V by 4 bases; bases with no gene match: 3. In nucleotides, the CDR3 is TGTGCCAGCAGTGTTGGGACAGGGGGAGGCTACACCTTC. Translation: CASSVGTGGGYTF.

The chain links TRBV19 to TRBJ2-7; TRBD2 might be the D (6 bases). Germline CDR1 reads LNHDA; CDR2 reads SQIVND (reference sequence). The CDR3 consists of 15 residues. V was pared by 5 bases and J by 9 bases, with 23 bases between. Here the CDR3 reads CASSPSGTPPPVQYF. In nucleotides, the CDR3 is TGTGCCAGTAGTCCCTCCGGGACTCCCCCACCCGTGCAGTACTTC.

The rearrangement uses TRBV7-2 and TRBJ2-7; D is possibly TRBD2 (6 bases). This CDR3 is 14 amino acids long. Between the trimmed V and J ends, which lost 3 bases and 2 bases, there was a span of 11 bases. Germline lookup yields CDR1 SGHTA and CDR2 FQGNSA. The CDR3 DNA follows: TGTGCCAGCAGCTTCGGGACTTACCCCTACGAGCAGTACTTC. This encodes CASSFGTYPYEQYF.

The chain is built from TRBV21-1 and TRBJ2-2; the table assigns TRBD2, which was not confirmed against the DNA. TRBV21-1 is marked as a pseudogene. The CDR3 is made up of 18 amino acids. The CDR3 loop is CASSRTGLAGGSTGELFF. The CDR3 nucleotides read TGTGCCAGCAGCCGTACGGGACTAGCGGGTGGTAGCACCGGGGAGCTGTTTTTT.

The V gene is TRBV5-4, the J gene TRBJ2-1; the D gene is possibly TRBD2 (6 bases). V was shortened by 1 base and J by 5 bases, with 13 bases between the two germline ends. CDR3 length: 15 amino acids. The germline V gene encodes CDR1 SGHNT and CDR2 YYREEE (reference sequence). The CDR3 loop is CASSLSAGTHNEQFF. The DNA for the CDR3 is TGTGCCAGCAGCTTGTCGGCCGGGACTCACAATGAGCAGTTCTTC.